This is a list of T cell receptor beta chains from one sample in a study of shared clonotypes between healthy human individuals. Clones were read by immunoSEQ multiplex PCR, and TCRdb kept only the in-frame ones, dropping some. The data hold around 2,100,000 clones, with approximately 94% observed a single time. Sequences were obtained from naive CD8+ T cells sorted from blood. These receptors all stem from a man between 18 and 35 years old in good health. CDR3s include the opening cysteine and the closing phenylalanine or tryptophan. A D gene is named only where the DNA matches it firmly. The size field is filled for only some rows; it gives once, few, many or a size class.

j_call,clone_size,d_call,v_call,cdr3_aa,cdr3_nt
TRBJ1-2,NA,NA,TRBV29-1,CSASSGESNYGYTF,TGCAGCGCCTCAAGCGGGGAAAGTAACTATGGCTACACCTTC
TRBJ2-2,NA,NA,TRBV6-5,CASSYYQGSTGELFF,TGTGCCAGCAGTTATTACCAGGGTAGCACCGGGGAGCTGTTTTTT
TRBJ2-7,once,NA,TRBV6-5,CASSIEKSYEQYF,TGTGCCAGCAGTATAGAGAAGTCCTACGAGCAGTACTTC
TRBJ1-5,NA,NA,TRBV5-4,CASSLCDRQGNQPQHF,TGTGCCAGCAGCTTGTGTGACCGACAGGGCAATCAGCCCCAGCATTTT
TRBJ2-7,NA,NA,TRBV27,CASSSGSIYEQYF,TGTGCCAGCAGTTCCGGGAGCATCTACGAGCAGTACTTC
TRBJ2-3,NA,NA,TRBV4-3,CASSQERQGTTSTDTQYF,TGCGCCAGCAGCCAAGAAAGGCAGGGGACGACTAGCACAGATACGCAGTATTTT
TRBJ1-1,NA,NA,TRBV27,CASAGVMNTEAFF,TGTGCCAGCGCGGGAGTTATGAACACTGAAGCTTTCTTT
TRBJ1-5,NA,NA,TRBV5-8,CASSLADSIPNQPQHF,TGTGCCAGCAGCTTGGCCGACTCAATCCCCAATCAGCCCCAGCATTTT
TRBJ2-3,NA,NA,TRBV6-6,CASGGADTQYF,TGTGCCAGCGGGGGGGCGGATACGCAGTATTTT
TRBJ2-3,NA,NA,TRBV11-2,CASSPEPTDTQYF,TGTGCCAGCAGCCCCGAGCCCACAGATACGCAGTATTTT
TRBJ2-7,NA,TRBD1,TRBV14,CASSQPGQGREQYF,TGTGCCAGCAGCCAGCCGGGACAGGGTCGCGAGCAGTACTTC
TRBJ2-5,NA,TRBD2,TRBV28,CASSLSPSTSGDQETQYF,TGTGCCAGCAGTTTATCCCCTTCGACTAGCGGGGACCAAGAGACCCAGTACTTC
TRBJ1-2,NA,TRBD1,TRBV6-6,CASTGTGLEGYTF,TGTGCCAGCACCGGGACAGGTCTAGAGGGCTACACCTTC
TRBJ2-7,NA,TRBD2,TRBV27,CASSMLSTSGSSYEQYF,TGTGCCAGCAGTATGTTGTCTACTAGCGGGAGCTCCTACGAGCAGTACTTC
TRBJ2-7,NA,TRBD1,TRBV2,CALRSGQGYEQYF,TGTGCCCTAAGATCGGGACAGGGGTACGAGCAGTACTTC
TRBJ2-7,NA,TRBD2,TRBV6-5,CASSSLAGSQTRQF,TGTGCCAGCAGTTCTTTAGCGGGAAGCCAGACGAGACAATTC
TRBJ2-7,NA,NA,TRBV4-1,CASSQDVLSGGGYEQYF,TGCGCCAGCAGCCAAGACGTGTTATCAGGGGGAGGGTACGAGCAGTACTTC
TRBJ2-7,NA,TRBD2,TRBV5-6,CASSPLTSGNYEQYF,TGTGCCAGCAGCCCTTTGACTAGCGGGAACTACGAGCAGTACTTC
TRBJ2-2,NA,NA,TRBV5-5,CASEADPRTGELFF,TGTGCCAGCGAGGCGGATCCACGGACCGGGGAGCTGTTTTTT
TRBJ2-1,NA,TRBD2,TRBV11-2,CASSLAIAGGTDEQFF,TGTGCCAGCAGCTTAGCTATAGCGGGGGGAACGGATGAGCAGTTCTTC
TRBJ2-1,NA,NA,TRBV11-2,CASSLEASAYNEQFF,TGTGCCAGCAGCTTAGAGGCTAGCGCCTACAATGAGCAGTTCTTC
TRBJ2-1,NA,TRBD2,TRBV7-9,CASTDRGGYNEQFF,TGTGCCAGCACCGACCGGGGGGGGTACAATGAGCAGTTCTTC
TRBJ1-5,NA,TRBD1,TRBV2,CASSVDGTGGLLQPQHF,TGTGCCAGCAGTGTTGACGGGACAGGGGGTCTCCTTCAGCCCCAGCATTTT
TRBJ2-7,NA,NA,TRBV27,CASSLGIGGEQYF,TGTGCCAGCAGTTTAGGCATCGGGGGCGAGCAGTACTTC
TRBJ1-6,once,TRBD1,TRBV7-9,CASSSNRDRDNSPLHF,TGTGCCAGCAGCTCAAACCGGGACAGGGATAATTCACCCCTCCACTTT
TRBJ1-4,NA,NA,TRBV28,CASSFGEKLFF,TGTGCCAGCAGTTTTGGAGAAAAACTGTTTTTT
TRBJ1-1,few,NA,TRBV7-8,CASSSGTAEAFF,TGTGCCAGCAGCTCCGGGACGGCTGAAGCTTTCTTT
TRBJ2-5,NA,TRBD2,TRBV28,CASRPSSGSGRETQYF,TGTGCCAGCAGACCTTCTAGCGGGAGTGGTAGAGAGACCCAGTACTTC
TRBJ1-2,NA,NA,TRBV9,CASSPRGGRDKAHGYTF,TGTGCCAGCAGCCCGCGTGGGGGGCGGGACAAAGCGCATGGCTACACCTTC
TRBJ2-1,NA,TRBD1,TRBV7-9,CASSTSGVDRGIYNEQFF,TGTGCCAGCAGCACGTCGGGGGTCGACAGGGGAATCTACAATGAGCAGTTCTTC
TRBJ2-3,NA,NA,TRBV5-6,CASSQEDTQYF,TGTGCCAGCAGCCAAGAGGATACGCAGTATTTT
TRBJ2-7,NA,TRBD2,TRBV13,CASSLMREGDYEQYF,TGTGCCAGCAGCTTAATGCGGGAGGGTGACTACGAGCAGTACTTC
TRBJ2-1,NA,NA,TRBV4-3,CASSPEGLLINEQFF,TGCGCCAGCTCCCCAGAGGGACTCCTTATAAATGAGCAGTTCTTC
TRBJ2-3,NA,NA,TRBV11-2,CASSHVRQASTDTQYF,TGTGCCAGCAGCCACGTGAGACAGGCATCCACAGATACGCAGTATTTT
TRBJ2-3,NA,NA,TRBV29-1,CSVDEVGDTQYF,TGCAGCGTTGACGAGGTTGGAGATACGCAGTATTTT
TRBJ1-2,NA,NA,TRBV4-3,CASSQETPYGYTF,TGCGCCAGCAGCCAAGAGACCCCCTATGGCTACACCTTC
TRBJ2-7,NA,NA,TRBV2,CASRAGQSYEQYF,TGTGCCAGCAGGGCGGGACAGTCCTACGAGCAGTACTTC
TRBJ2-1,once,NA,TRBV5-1,CASSLELSSSGYNEQFF,TGCGCCAGCAGCCTAGAACTTTCTAGCTCAGGCTACAATGAGCAGTTCTTC
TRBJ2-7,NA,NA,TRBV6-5,CASRGRDYEQYF,TGTGCCAGCAGGGGACGGGACTACGAGCAGTACTTC
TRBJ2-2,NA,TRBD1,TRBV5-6,CASSLRDRGITGELFF,TGTGCCAGCAGCCTCCGGGACAGGGGGATCACCGGGGAGCTGTTTTTT
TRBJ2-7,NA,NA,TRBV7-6,CASSRQQGEQYF,TGTGCCAGCAGCCGCCAACAGGGAGAGCAGTACTTC
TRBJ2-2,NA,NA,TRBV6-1,CASRGPVGELFF,TGTGCCAGCAGGGGGCCCGTCGGGGAGCTGTTTTTT
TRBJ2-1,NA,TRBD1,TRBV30,CAWSVIFGTGGNEQFF,TGTGCCTGGAGTGTAATTTTTGGGACAGGGGGCAATGAGCAGTTCTTC
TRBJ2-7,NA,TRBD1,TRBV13,CASSPPQGEFAYEQYF,TGTGCCAGCAGCCCCCCGCAGGGGGAATTTGCCTACGAGCAGTACTTC
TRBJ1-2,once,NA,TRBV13,CASSPDSFGYTF,TGTGCCAGCAGCCCCGACAGTTTTGGCTACACCTTC
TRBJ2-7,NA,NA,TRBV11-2,CASSAGTVPSYEQYF,TGTGCCAGCAGCGCGGGGACAGTTCCCTCCTACGAGCAGTACTTC
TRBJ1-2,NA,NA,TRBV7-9,CASSLGIPGGYTF,TGTGCCAGCAGCTTAGGTATCCCTGGCGGCTACACCTTC
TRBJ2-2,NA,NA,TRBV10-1,CATQAGDTGELFF,TGCGCCACCCAAGCAGGGGACACCGGGGAGCTGTTTTTT
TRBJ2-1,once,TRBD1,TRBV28,CASSYYTGVSLDEQFF,TGTGCCAGCAGTTACTACACAGGGGTTAGCTTGGATGAGCAGTTCTTC
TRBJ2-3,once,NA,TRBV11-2,CASSLGDVRTDTQYF,TGTGCCAGCAGCTTAGGAGACGTAAGGACAGATACGCAGTATTTT
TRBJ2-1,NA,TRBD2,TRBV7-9,CASSPDAGGLNEQFF,TGTGCCAGCAGCCCCGACGCGGGGGGTCTCAATGAGCAGTTCTTC
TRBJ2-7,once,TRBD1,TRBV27,CASSLSDRAYEQYF,TGTGCCAGCAGTTTATCGGACAGGGCCTACGAGCAGTACTTC
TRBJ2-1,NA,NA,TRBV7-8,CASSLGDLNEQFF,TGTGCCAGCAGCTTAGGGGATCTCAATGAGCAGTTCTTC
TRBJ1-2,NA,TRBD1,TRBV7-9,CASSFGQGAAYGYTF,TGTGCCAGCAGCTTTGGGCAGGGGGCGGCCTATGGCTACACCTTC
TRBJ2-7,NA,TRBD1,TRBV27,CASSLGLTGSYEQYF,TGTGCCAGCAGTTTGGGCCTGACAGGGTCCTACGAGCAGTACTTC
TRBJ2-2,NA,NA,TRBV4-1,CASSQENSLPGELFF,TGCGCCAGCAGCCAAGAGAACTCTCTACCCGGGGAGCTGTTTTTT
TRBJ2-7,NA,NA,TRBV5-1,CASSLDLGLESEQYF,TGCGCCAGCAGCTTGGATCTGGGCTTGGAGAGTGAGCAGTACTTC
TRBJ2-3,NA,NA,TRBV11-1,CASSFPVEADTQYF,TGTGCCAGCAGCTTCCCCGTAGAGGCAGATACGCAGTATTTT
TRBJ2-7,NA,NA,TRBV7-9,CASSLSATGYEQYF,TGTGCCAGCAGCTTAAGCGCCACAGGATACGAGCAGTACTTC